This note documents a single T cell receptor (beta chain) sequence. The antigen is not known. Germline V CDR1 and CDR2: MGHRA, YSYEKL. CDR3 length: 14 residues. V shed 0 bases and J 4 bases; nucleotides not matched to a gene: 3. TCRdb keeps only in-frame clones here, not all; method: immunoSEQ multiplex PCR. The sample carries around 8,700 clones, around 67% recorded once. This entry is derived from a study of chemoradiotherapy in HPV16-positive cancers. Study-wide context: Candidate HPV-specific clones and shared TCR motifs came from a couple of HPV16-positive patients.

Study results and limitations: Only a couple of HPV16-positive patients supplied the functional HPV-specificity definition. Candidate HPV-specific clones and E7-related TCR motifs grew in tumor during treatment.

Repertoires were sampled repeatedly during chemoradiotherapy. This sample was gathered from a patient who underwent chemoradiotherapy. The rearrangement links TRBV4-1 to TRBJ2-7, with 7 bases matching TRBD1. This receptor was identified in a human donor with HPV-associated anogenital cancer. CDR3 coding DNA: TGCGCCAGCAGCCAAGATGGGACAGATTACGAGCAGTACTTC. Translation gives CASSQDGTDYEQYF.